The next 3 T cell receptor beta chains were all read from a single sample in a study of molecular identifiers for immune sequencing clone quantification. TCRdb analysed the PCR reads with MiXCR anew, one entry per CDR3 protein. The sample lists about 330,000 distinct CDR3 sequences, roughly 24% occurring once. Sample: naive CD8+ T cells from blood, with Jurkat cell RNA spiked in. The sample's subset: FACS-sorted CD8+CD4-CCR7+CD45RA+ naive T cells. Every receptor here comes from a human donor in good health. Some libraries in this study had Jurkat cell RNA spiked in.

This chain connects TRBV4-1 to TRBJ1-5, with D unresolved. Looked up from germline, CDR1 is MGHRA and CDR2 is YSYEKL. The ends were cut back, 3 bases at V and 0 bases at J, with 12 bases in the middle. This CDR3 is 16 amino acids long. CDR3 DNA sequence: TGCGCCAGCAGCCAGGACGGACTAGATAGCAATCAGCCCCAGCATTTT. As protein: CASSQDGLDSNQPQHF.

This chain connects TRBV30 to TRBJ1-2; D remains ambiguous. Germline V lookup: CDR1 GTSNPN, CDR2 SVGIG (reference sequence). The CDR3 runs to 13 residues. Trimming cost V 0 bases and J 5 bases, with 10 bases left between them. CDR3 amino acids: CAWSVLGLYGYTF. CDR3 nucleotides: TGTGCCTGGAGTGTATTAGGTTTATATGGCTACACCTTC.

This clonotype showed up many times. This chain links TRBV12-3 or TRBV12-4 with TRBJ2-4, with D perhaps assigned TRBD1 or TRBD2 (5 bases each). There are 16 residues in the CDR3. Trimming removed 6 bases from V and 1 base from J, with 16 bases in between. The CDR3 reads CASRDRDLGAKNIQYF. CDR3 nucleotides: TGTGCCAGCAGGGACCGGGACCTCGGGGCCAAAAACATTCAGTACTTC.